This TCR beta chain appears in the sequencing data of a study of blood T cell repertoires in COVID-19 (dated by TCRdb to the early 2020s). About the full investigation: The collaborator samples originated in the United States, Italy and Spain and spanned the acute and convalescent phases of COVID-19. The prospective study material was composed of cDNA or gDNA derived from T cells, B-cell-depleted T cells, or PBMCs. Subjects who had been exposed to COVID-19, were actively infected with it, or had recovered from it provided the deeply sampled blood TCRbeta repertoires that made up the dataset. The repertoires were made available in a free public database intended to serve as a resource for research on the immune response to SARS-CoV-2. Samples came from the ongoing ImmuneRACE study (first 160 participants) plus 1,254 subjects from 6 global collaborators. The sample metadata nearly always contained a de-identified subject ID, COVID-19 status, age in years and sex. Where HLA class I and class II types were available, the types were taken from metadata supplied by the sample provider, not from assay-based typing.

There are 13 amino acids in the CDR3, from cysteine to phenylalanine inclusive. The DNA shown is the 39-base CDR3, in frame from base 1. V is cut back by 6 bases and J by 2 bases, with 1 base in the junction unmatched. Sequences ENHRY (CDR1) and SYGVKD (CDR2) are obtained from the germline V gene. The full study reports these points: How much clinical and demographic metadata was included differed by source and by participant, and the metadata was provided uncurated.

Whole blood was collected in K2EDTA tubes by collaborating institutions according to the institutions' own protocols. For TCRbeta analysis, collaborators shipped samples as frozen whole blood, isolated PBMCs, or DNA extracted from either of those sample types. TCRbeta CDR3 regions were amplified from genomic DNA by means of the immunoSEQ Assay, a bias-controlled multiplex PCR. As for the original processing: Within the assay, amplification of reference gene primers was used to estimate how many nucleated cells each sample contained. Sequence reads were collapsed and filtered to measure the absolute abundance of every unique TCRbeta CDR3 rearrangement. For each sample, productive Simpson clonality was calculated as the square root of Simpson's diversity index across productive rearrangements. TCRdb limited this immuneACCESS table to in-frame rearrangements with V and J called. A share of clones is missing; checked studies link under half to unresolved V genes, and the rest is unexplained. That table supplies the V and J calls and clone size; D and trimming were determined from the DNA. A total of some 110,000 clones appear in this sample, roughly 79% of them only once. Of the sample, roughly 10% is held by the ten largest clones.

As regards this clone: The clone's antigen remains unknown. The sample holds no much larger clone one base away, and base qualities are not on file.

Sequencing was carried out using peripheral blood. Rearrangement joined TRBV10-3 to TRBJ1-5; TRBD1 fits 7 bases in the junction. The sequence came from a woman between 70 and 85 years old with acute or convalescent COVID-19. The DNA is TGTGCCATCAGGCAGGGGGGCAATCAGCCCCAGCATTTT. The resulting protein is CAIRQGGNQPQHF.